The clone carrying this T cell receptor beta chain was observed at least ten times. Antigen unknown. Naive CD8 libraries came from approximately 20,000 to 1,000,000 sorted cells with 10%, 30% or 50% RNA. A CD8+CD4-CCR7+CD45RA+ phenotype served as the sorting definition for naive CD8 T cells. These data originate in a study of molecular identifiers for immune sequencing clone quantification. TCRdb reprocessed the PCR reads via MiXCR and lists one record per CDR3 protein. The table shows 250,000 to 400,000 distinct CDR3 sequences, with around a fifth occurring only once. Whole-study findings and limits: More than 97% of effector molecules, versus under 1% of naive-cell molecules, belonged to clones above 20 RNA copies. Among about a million naive cells, spiked Jurkat TCR RNA from a single cell was reportedly detectable.

The sample was naive CD8+ T cells from blood, with Jurkat cell RNA spiked in. Subset in this sample: FACS-sorted CD8+CD4-CCR7+CD45RA+ naive T cells. The sequence derives from a human donor in good health. Some libraries in this study had Jurkat cell RNA spiked in.

The chain's CDR3 is CASSSHGGDTEAFF. DNA for the CDR3: TGTGCCAGCAGTTCCCACGGGGGGGACACTGAAGCTTTCTTT. This sequence joins TRBV6-5 and TRBJ1-1, with a weak D call TRBD1 (5 bases). This CDR3 spans 14 amino acids. Germline CDR1 is MNHEY and CDR2 is SVGAGI. Trimming cost V 4 bases and J 3 bases, with 12 bases left between them.